Presented here are 10 T cell receptor beta chains from one specimen sequenced in a study of blood T cell repertoires in COVID-19. Assay: immunoSEQ multiplex PCR; the TCRdb copy retains only in-frame clones and omits some. The profile shows about 24,000 clones, approximately 89% of them singletons. The material sequenced was peripheral blood. These receptors all stem from a human donor in a cohort sampled during active COVID-19.

This chain's CDR3 is CASSSPVTKGRNEQFF. The CDR3 DNA reads TGTGCCAGCAGCTCACCAGTCACGAAGGGGCGGAATGAGCAGTTCTTC. The rearrangement uses TRBV7-9 and TRBJ2-1; TRBD1 might be the D (5 bases). Trimming shortened V by 4 bases and J by 7 bases, and 20 bases separated the two germline ends. CDR3 length equals 16 residues. Germline CDR1 SEHNR, CDR2 FQNEAQ (reference sequence). Full variable domain (remainder filled in from reference TRBV7-9 and TRBJ2-1): DTGVSQNPRHKITKRGQNVTFRCDPISEHNRLYWYRQTLGQGPEFLTYFQNEAQLEKSRLLSDRFSAERPKGSFSTLEIQRTEQGDSAMYLCASSSPVTKGRNEQFFGPGTRLTVL.

The V call is TRBV7-2, the J call TRBJ1-3; D is uncertain. With 2 bases removed from V and 4 bases from J, the gap between germline ends came to 12 bases. The CDR3 runs 15 residues. Germline CDR1 is SGHTA and CDR2 is FQGNSA. CDR3 residues: CASSLRAAFGNTIYF. The CDR3, as DNA: TGTGCCAGCAGCTTACGTGCAGCGTTCGGAAACACCATATATTTT.

This clone was counted once. This chain connects TRBV11-2 to TRBJ2-7; 7 bases align to TRBD2. CDR3 length: 18 amino acids. The V gene's germline CDR1 is SGHAT and CDR2 FQNNGV. V shed 2 bases and J 3 bases; nucleotides not matched to a gene: 16. The CDR3 DNA reads TGTGCCAGCAGCTTACTCTCGCCGGGAGGAGGAAAAAACTACGAGCAGTACTTC. This gives the protein CASSLLSPGGGKNYEQYF.

The chain links TRBV29-1 to TRBJ2-3; a weak D match, TRBD2 (6 bases). CDR1 is SQVTM and CDR2 is ANQGSEA in the germline V gene. This CDR3 is 11 amino acids long. With 2 bases removed from V and 10 bases from J, the gap between germline ends came to 10 bases. As DNA, the CDR3 is TGCAGCGTTGAAAACGGAGGGGCGCAGTATTTT. Translated, it gives CSVENGGAQYF.

The chain uses TRBV2 and TRBJ2-2, with a tentative D call TRBD1 (6 bases). V was shortened by 5 bases and J by 7 bases, with 14 bases between the two germline ends. CDR1 and CDR2 (germline): SNHLY, FYNNEI. The CDR3 consists of 14 residues. Written as DNA, the CDR3 is TGTGCCAGCAGTAATACAGGGAATATCGGGGAGCTGTTTTTT. Translated: CASSNTGNIGELFF.

The chain is built from TRBV9 and TRBJ1-6; D not resolved. CDR1 and CDR2 (germline): SGDLS, YYNGEE. The CDR3 totals 14 residues. Between the trimmed V and J ends, which lost 0 bases and 10 bases, there was a span of 11 bases. CDR3 protein: CASSVDPGNSPLHF. DNA of the CDR3: TGTGCCAGCAGCGTAGATCCGGGTAACTCACCCCTCCACTTT.

The rearrangement uses TRBV29-1 and TRBJ2-2, with a weak D call TRBD1 (6 bases). The CDR3 is 15 amino acids. The ends were cut back, 4 bases at V and 1 base at J, with 13 bases in the middle. Germline lookup yields CDR1 SQVTM and CDR2 ANQGSEA. Here the CDR3 DNA reads TGCAGCGTTGTAGCCGCCAGGGGGAACACCGGGGAGCTGTTTTTT. This sequence encodes CSVVAARGNTGELFF.

The chain couples TRBV9 to TRBJ1-2, with D maybe TRBD1 (6 bases). The V end lost 1 base, the J end lost 5 bases, and 15 bases lay between the germline ends. Per germline, CDR1 SGDLS and CDR2 YYNGEE. The CDR3 spans 15 residues. CDR3 sequence (DNA): TGTGCCAGCAGCGTACGGGAGGGGGGCCCTTATGGCTACACCTTC. It specifies CASSVREGGPYGYTF. The full variable domain, with the rest looked up from reference TRBV9 and TRBJ1-2, is DSGVTQTPKHLITATGQRVTLRCSPRSGDLSVYWYQQSLDQGLQFLIQYYNGEERAKGNILERFSAQQFPDLHSELNLSSLELGDSALYFCASSVREGGPYGYTFGSGTRLTVV.

V gene TRBV7-9 combines with J gene TRBJ2-5, with D tentatively TRBD1 (6 bases). Trimming took 1 base from V and 2 from J, leaving 8 bases between them. Germline CDR1 is SEHNR and CDR2 is FQNEAQ (reference sequence). This CDR3 has 14 residues. CDR3: CASSLGQVQETQYF. The CDR3 DNA reads TGTGCCAGCAGCTTAGGACAGGTTCAAGAGACCCAGTACTTC.

The genes are TRBV28 and TRBJ2-5, with 15 positions matching TRBD2. V trimming: 2 bases; J trimming: 5 bases; junction bases outside the gene matches: 12. From germline, CDR1 is MDHEN and CDR2 SYDVKM. This CDR3 has 19 amino acids. The CDR3 loop is CASSLEGTSGGRVYETQYF. CDR3 bases: TGTGCCAGCAGTTTAGAGGGGACTAGCGGGGGGCGGGTGTATGAGACCCAGTACTTC.